The sequence of this TCR beta chain was determined in a study of T cell responses to AZD1222 COVID-19 vaccine. The table came from immunoSEQ multiplex PCR; TCRdb's copy has only in-frame clones and leaves some out. The table includes under 200,000 clones, 94% detected once. The germline V and J ends were trimmed by 2 bases and 8 bases, with 21 bases remaining between them. The CDR3 totals 15 residues. The V gene's germline CDR1 is GTSNPN and CDR2 SVGIG (reference sequence). The chain uses TRBV30 and TRBJ1-2; D ambiguous. The clonotype was recovered from an adult in good health. The starting material was peripheral blood, obtained on day 0 of AZD1222 vaccination. In DNA form, the CDR3 reads TGTGCCTGGAGTCCCGCAGTATTCGTACCCGACGGCTACACCTTC. As protein: CAWSPAVFVPDGYTF.